Listed below are T cell receptor beta chains from one sample, sequenced in a study of cytomegalovirus exposure and HLA in healthy donors. Method: immunoSEQ multiplex PCR; TCRdb's copy keeps in-frame clones and lacks some. Altogether approximately 170,000 clones are present, more than 65% being singletons, with the ten largest covering roughly 1.5%. The sample consisted of PBMCs. Receptors originate from a male donor in good health and CMV-seronegative. The CDR3 runs from the conserved cysteine through the conserved F or W.

V: TRBV29-1
J: TRBJ1-2
CDR3: CSVATGATHYGYTF

V: TRBV5-4
J: TRBJ2-1
CDR3: CASSSAAGGRNEQFF

V: TRBV10-2
J: NA
CDR3: CASTVIAGGQSSSYEQYF

V: TRBV9
J: TRBJ1-2
CDR3: CASSVAEFSANYGYTF

V: TRBV2
J: TRBJ2-5
CDR3: CASSVRRAGTGGAETQYF

V: TRBV4-3
J: TRBJ2-1
CDR3: CASRLAGDNEQFF

V: TRBV6-1
J: TRBJ1-4
CDR3: CASSRDSSNEKLFF

V: TRBV19
J: TRBJ1-5
CDR3: CASIPLGAPSNQPQHF

V: TRBV28
J: TRBJ2-7
CDR3: CASSTTTRQGSNEQYF

V: TRBV19
J: TRBJ1-2
CDR3: CASSMLGTVLGYTF

V: TRBV5-1
J: TRBJ2-7
CDR3: CASSLVGVSSYEQYF

V: TRBV7-2
J: TRBJ2-3
CDR3: CASSPSGGAADTQYF

V: TRBV7-2
J: TRBJ2-1
CDR3: CASSPGVEQFF

V: TRBV11-2
J: TRBJ2-7
CDR3: CASSVHRGGEQYF

V: TRBV5-1
J: TRBJ2-1
CDR3: CASSLVTGVSHNEQFF

V: TRBV28
J: TRBJ2-7
CDR3: CASSLSGPYEQYF

V: TRBV6-5
J: TRBJ2-7
CDR3: CASSYREGSYEQYF

V: TRBV28
J: TRBJ2-3
CDR3: CASSLIPVTGAHTDTQYF

V: TRBV7-3
J: TRBJ1-1
CDR3: CASSLIGDMNTEAFF

V: TRBV25-1
J: TRBJ2-1
CDR3: CASSDSSGGAYEQFF

V: TRBV12-5
J: TRBJ1-4
CDR3: CASGLDASDRSTNEKLFF

V: TRBV2
J: TRBJ2-7
CDR3: CAGRDRAYEQYF

V: TRBV27
J: TRBJ2-3
CDR3: CASRGLAGADTQYF

V: TRBV18
J: TRBJ1-1
CDR3: CASSPYSGITEAFF

V: TRBV29-1
J: TRBJ1-1
CDR3: CSVPGQKNTEAFF

V: TRBV9
J: TRBJ2-7
CDR3: CASSVGSGGMVSYEQYF

V: TRBV7-3
J: TRBJ1-1
CDR3: CASSSGTGRGHTEAFF

V: TRBV5-1
J: TRBJ1-1
CDR3: CATSTGKGYTEAFF

V: TRBV27
J: TRBJ2-7
CDR3: CASSLGLAGPYEQYF

V: TRBV7-2
J: TRBJ2-5
CDR3: CASSLDRNQETQYF

V: TRBV19
J: TRBJ1-2
CDR3: CASSIYRQGRAPANYGYTF

V: TRBV5-1
J: TRBJ1-1
CDR3: CASSRTGVGTEAFF

V: TRBV7-3
J: TRBJ2-5
CDR3: CASSLLHIERQETQYF

V: TRBV7-9
J: TRBJ1-5
CDR3: CASSLAPDSSGSQPQHF

V: TRBV9
J: TRBJ1-2
CDR3: CASSAQGDNYGYTF

V: TRBV27
J: TRBJ2-7
CDR3: CASTQFGQGSVFGYEQYF

V: TRBV6-5
J: TRBJ2-1
CDR3: CASSYPGHYNEQFF

V: TRBV5-5
J: TRBJ1-2
CDR3: CASSLAIGGYGYTF

V: TRBV6-6
J: TRBJ1-4
CDR3: CASSYSGGRKGEKLFF

V: TRBV5-6
J: TRBJ1-5
CDR3: CASSGGTGSQPQHF

V: TRBV18
J: TRBJ2-7
CDR3: CASSPGLAGVVEQYF

V: TRBV9
J: TRBJ2-7
CDR3: CASSVATGGYEQYF

V: TRBV1
J: TRBJ2-7
CDR3: CTSSQPDSCGIYEQYF

V: TRBV11-2
J: TRBJ1-3
CDR3: CASSLGRGFGLSGNTIYF

V: TRBV6-1
J: TRBJ2-5
CDR3: CASNTLGTPQETQYF

V: TRBV9
J: TRBJ2-5
CDR3: CASSVSTPLTWSGRGLIETQYF

V: TRBV9
J: TRBJ1-4
CDR3: CASSVSGSEKLFF

V: TRBV18
J: TRBJ1-4
CDR3: CASSPMGTVTNEKLFF

V: TRBV2
J: TRBJ2-3
CDR3: CASSTLAGGSTDTQYF

V: TRBV7-3
J: TRBJ2-2
CDR3: CASRGPGAEHTGELFF

V: TRBV7-9
J: TRBJ1-1
CDR3: CSSSRGQQEAFF

V: TRBV7-9
J: TRBJ2-2
CDR3: CASSPTGFGGELFF

V: TRBV7-8
J: TRBJ1-2
CDR3: CASSTDRGPTRGYTF

V: TRBV9
J: TRBJ1-4
CDR3: CASSLEGKTNEKLFF

V: TRBV9
J: TRBJ2-7
CDR3: CASSPFPGGPYEQYF

V: TRBV29-1
J: TRBJ2-2
CDR3: CSVGDRNTGELFF

V: TRBV5-1
J: TRBJ1-1
CDR3: CASSLSGGTEAFF

V: TRBV28
J: TRBJ2-4
CDR3: CASTNQGTKNIQYF

V: TRBV6-1
J: TRBJ1-2
CDR3: CASSENAGNYGYTF